This entry describes one TCR beta chain. The antigen remains undetermined. V lost 3 bases and J 5 bases, leaving 7 bases between the germline ends. The CDR3 loop spans 13 amino acids. Germline values: CDR1 SNHLY, CDR2 FYNNEI. The data originate from a study of graft-versus-host responses after intestinal transplantation. About the research overall: Transplants were multivisceral, liver-intestinal, or isolated intestinal. Tacrolimus and steroids were given for around three years to all recipients after anti-thymocyte globulin induction.

Some clones are missing from TCRdb's copy, which holds only in-frame ones; the method was immunoSEQ multiplex PCR. This table has about 120,000 clones, 85% to 95% appearing once. General study findings and limits: Clonal ratios of graft-versus-host to host-versus-graft in allografts were high for patients exhibiting graft-donor T cell macrochimerism. Marrow from the recipient contained GvH clones, some of which had appeared first in ileum or blood.

Sequencing was performed on unstimulated CD8+ T cells sorted from spleen or lymph node cells, taken before intestinal transplant. The J gene is TRBJ2-2, the V gene TRBV2; D is unresolved. The sequence came from a human donor who received an intestinal transplant. The CDR3 loop is CASSDMGTGELFF. DNA for the CDR3: TGTGCCAGCAGTGATATGGGGACCGGGGAGCTGTTTTTT.